Listed below are T cell receptor beta chains from one sample, sequenced in a study of T cells in Graves' hyperthyroidism and ophthalmopathy. One entry per CDR3 protein, called by TCRdb with MiXCR from the multiplex PCR reads. The sample holds under 30,000 distinct CDR3 sequences, approximately 54% seen once. Sequenced input: blood. The receptors come from a woman in her thirties or forties with Graves' hyperthyroidism that later progressed to Graves' ophthalmopathy. Each CDR3 is given without its conserved first and last residue. For some rows the clone size is stated as once, few or many, or as a class when expanded; others skip it.

v_call: TRBV10-2
cdr3_length: 9
j_call: TRBJ2-2
clone_size: -
cdr3_aa: ASSVPGELV

v_call: TRBV20-1
cdr3_length: 14
j_call: TRBJ2-7
clone_size: -
cdr3_aa: SADPGTGGFIWGQY

v_call: TRBV6-5
cdr3_length: 13
j_call: TRBJ1-1
clone_size: many
cdr3_aa: ASSLGRTGNTEAF

v_call: TRBV27
cdr3_length: 12
j_call: TRBJ1-5
clone_size: -
cdr3_aa: ASRDLGYNQPQH

v_call: TRBV9
cdr3_length: 16
j_call: TRBJ2-2
clone_size: -
cdr3_aa: ASSARVLSSENTGELF

v_call: TRBV24-1
cdr3_length: 13
j_call: TRBJ2-2
clone_size: -
cdr3_aa: ATRGTSGSTGELF

v_call: TRBV20-1
cdr3_length: 12
j_call: TRBJ2-4
clone_size: many
cdr3_aa: SVVLGKDKNIQY

v_call: TRBV28
cdr3_length: 13
j_call: TRBJ1-2
clone_size: many
cdr3_aa: ASSFGQGLSYGYT

v_call: TRBV4-2
cdr3_length: 12
j_call: TRBJ2-7
clone_size: -
cdr3_aa: ASSQGTSGIGQY

v_call: TRBV12-3/TRBV12-4
cdr3_length: 9
j_call: TRBJ1-1
clone_size: -
cdr3_aa: ASSLWAEAF

v_call: TRBV20-1
cdr3_length: 10
j_call: TRBJ2-3
clone_size: -
cdr3_aa: SATENTDTQY

v_call: TRBV2
cdr3_length: 9
j_call: TRBJ2-3
clone_size: -
cdr3_aa: ASRITDTQY

v_call: TRBV5-8
cdr3_length: 12
j_call: -
clone_size: -
cdr3_aa: ASSLDPGTDTQH

v_call: TRBV7-2
cdr3_length: 12
j_call: TRBJ2-7
clone_size: -
cdr3_aa: AGTTAGRGGEQY

v_call: TRBV5-1
cdr3_length: 16
j_call: TRBJ2-3
clone_size: medium-sized
cdr3_aa: ASSLTWTSGRMTDTQY

v_call: TRBV2
cdr3_length: 11
j_call: TRBJ1-2
clone_size: -
cdr3_aa: ASSGTGPSGYT

v_call: TRBV28
cdr3_length: 11
j_call: TRBJ2-7
clone_size: many
cdr3_aa: ASSFHTYGEQY

v_call: TRBV9
cdr3_length: 12
j_call: TRBJ2-1
clone_size: few
cdr3_aa: ASSVESWYNEQF

v_call: TRBV29-1
cdr3_length: 12
j_call: TRBJ2-3
clone_size: -
cdr3_aa: SVLQGSGPDTQY

v_call: TRBV12-5
cdr3_length: 10
j_call: TRBJ1-6
clone_size: many
cdr3_aa: ASARGNSPLH

v_call: TRBV2
cdr3_length: 13
j_call: TRBJ1-4
clone_size: -
cdr3_aa: ASTTGTGIQEKLF

v_call: TRBV2
cdr3_length: 14
j_call: TRBJ2-1
clone_size: few
cdr3_aa: ASSETGTGLYNEQF

v_call: TRBV2
cdr3_length: 12
j_call: TRBJ1-6
clone_size: -
cdr3_aa: ASRGQAYNSPLH

v_call: TRBV10-2
cdr3_length: 12
j_call: TRBJ2-3
clone_size: few
cdr3_aa: ASSRTRGTDTQY

v_call: TRBV6-9
cdr3_length: 13
j_call: TRBJ2-2
clone_size: -
cdr3_aa: ASRDSEADTGELF

v_call: TRBV5-1
cdr3_length: 14
j_call: TRBJ2-3
clone_size: -
cdr3_aa: ASSLLYSTSTDTQY

v_call: TRBV7-9
cdr3_length: 11
j_call: TRBJ2-1
clone_size: -
cdr3_aa: ASSRGVNNEQF

v_call: TRBV20-1
cdr3_length: 11
j_call: TRBJ2-7
clone_size: few
cdr3_aa: SARAGGINEQY

v_call: TRBV27
cdr3_length: 13
j_call: TRBJ2-7
clone_size: many
cdr3_aa: ASKLGAGGLYEQY

v_call: TRBV30
cdr3_length: 10
j_call: TRBJ2-7
clone_size: many
cdr3_aa: AWSVGSYEQY

v_call: TRBV10-3
cdr3_length: 12
j_call: TRBJ1-2
clone_size: -
cdr3_aa: AISSPGQGLGYT

v_call: TRBV2
cdr3_length: 13
j_call: TRBJ1-5
clone_size: -
cdr3_aa: ASSGQGGSNQPQH

v_call: TRBV19
cdr3_length: 15
j_call: TRBJ1-5
clone_size: -
cdr3_aa: ASSINTGGYINQPQH

v_call: TRBV5-1
cdr3_length: 11
j_call: TRBJ1-5
clone_size: medium-sized
cdr3_aa: ASSFEGDQPQH

v_call: TRBV5-1
cdr3_length: 11
j_call: TRBJ2-3
clone_size: many
cdr3_aa: ASSLVGGDTQY

v_call: TRBV20-1
cdr3_length: 12
j_call: TRBJ1-5
clone_size: -
cdr3_aa: SARDILGRGPQH

v_call: TRBV25-1
cdr3_length: 12
j_call: TRBJ2-1
clone_size: medium-sized
cdr3_aa: ASTGDRGYNEQF

v_call: TRBV20-1
cdr3_length: 10
j_call: TRBJ1-1
clone_size: -
cdr3_aa: SARDLRENAF

v_call: TRBV30
cdr3_length: 10
j_call: TRBJ1-1
clone_size: -
cdr3_aa: AWGGPNTEAF

v_call: TRBV20-1
cdr3_length: 11
j_call: TRBJ1-5
clone_size: -
cdr3_aa: SASDRFAQPQH

v_call: TRBV7-2
cdr3_length: 12
j_call: TRBJ2-3
clone_size: medium-sized
cdr3_aa: ASSSGPSTDTQY

v_call: TRBV7-9
cdr3_length: 12
j_call: TRBJ2-2
clone_size: -
cdr3_aa: ASSLLGATGELF

v_call: TRBV4-1
cdr3_length: 12
j_call: TRBJ2-1
clone_size: many
cdr3_aa: ASSQVLVYNEQF

v_call: TRBV14
cdr3_length: 12
j_call: TRBJ2-6
clone_size: -
cdr3_aa: ASSLDYGANVLT

v_call: TRBV10-1
cdr3_length: 12
j_call: TRBJ2-1
clone_size: -
cdr3_aa: ASSVGSYSNEQF

v_call: TRBV15
cdr3_length: 11
j_call: TRBJ2-7
clone_size: -
cdr3_aa: ATSSNLDREEY

v_call: TRBV10-2
cdr3_length: 12
j_call: TRBJ2-5
clone_size: -
cdr3_aa: ASRERERQETQY

v_call: TRBV10-3
cdr3_length: 17
j_call: TRBJ2-1
clone_size: -
cdr3_aa: AISESWSSSNSSYNEQF

v_call: TRBV12-3/TRBV12-4
cdr3_length: 12
j_call: TRBJ1-4
clone_size: many
cdr3_aa: ASSLRRWNEKLF

v_call: TRBV14
cdr3_length: 10
j_call: TRBJ1-3
clone_size: medium-sized
cdr3_aa: ASSQQGNTIY